What follows are 32 T cell receptor beta chains derived from one specimen sequenced in a study of shared clonotypes between healthy human individuals (dated by TCRdb to about 2020). Receptor amplification or capture employed the immunoSEQ multiplex PCR assay. Held by TCRdb, this immuneACCESS table contains in-frame sequences only and omits some clones. Under half of the omission traces to an unresolved V gene where checked; the cause of the rest is unknown. The sample table records 2 million to 2.5 million clones; approximately 96% of these occur just once. Together, the top ten hold approximately 0.13% of the sample. Sequenced sample: naive CD4+ T cells sorted from blood. The sample's cell subset or site label, decoded: CD45RA+ positively selected. The receptors here all came from a young man in good health.

The J gene is TRBJ2-3, the V gene TRBV7-2, with unresolved D. There are 12 residues in the CDR3. Germline assignment: CDR1 SGHTA and CDR2 FQGNSA. V dropped 7 bases and J dropped 0 bases, with 5 bases sitting between them. CDR3 sequence: CASTFSTDTQYF. The CDR3 bases are TGTGCCAGCACCTTTAGCACAGATACGCAGTATTTT.

This rearrangement joins TRBV30 to TRBJ1-5; TRBD1 matches at 7 bases. The germline gives CDR1 GTSNPN, CDR2 SVGIG (reference sequence). CDR3 length: 14 amino acids. V shed 3 bases, J shed 2 bases, and the junction held 4 bases outside the gene matches. CDR3 region: CAWRDRNRNQPQHF. The CDR3 DNA reads as TGTGCCTGGAGGGACAGGAATCGCAATCAGCCCCAGCATTTT.

The CDR3 reads CASSYSLYQETQYF. CDR3 nucleotide sequence: TGTGCCAGCAGTTACTCGTTGTACCAAGAGACCCAGTACTTC. The V gene is TRBV6-5, the J gene TRBJ2-5; D is undetermined. With 0 bases removed from V and 0 bases from J, the gap between germline ends came to 5 bases. Germline CDR1 MNHEY, CDR2 SVGAGI. The CDR3 spans 14 residues.

The V and J genes are TRBV6-5 and TRBJ2-5; D is possibly TRBD2 (5 bases). Trimming cost V 4 bases and J 5 bases, with 14 bases left between them. Germline CDR1 is MNHEY and CDR2 is SVGAGI. The CDR3 spans 14 residues. CDR3 in amino acids: CASSSRKGVETQYF. The CDR3 DNA sequence: TGTGCCAGCAGTTCCCGTAAGGGAGTGGAGACCCAGTACTTC.

The gene calls are TRBV5-1 and TRBJ1-1, with D possibly being TRBD1 (5 bases). The CDR3 has 14 residues. The ends were cut back, 3 bases at V and 1 base at J, with 10 bases in the middle. Germline values: CDR1 SGHRS, CDR2 YFSETQ. Here the CDR3 reads CASSSEGRNTEAFF. The CDR3 DNA reads as TGCGCCAGCAGCTCAGAGGGGCGGAACACTGAAGCTTTCTTT.

This sequence joins TRBV7-9 and TRBJ1-6; D is unresolved. The germline V gene encodes CDR1 SEHNR and CDR2 FQNEAQ (reference sequence). The CDR3 length is 15 residues. Between the trimmed V and J ends, which lost 3 bases and 6 bases, there was a span of 12 bases. CDR3 in DNA: TGTGCCAGCAGCTTTGACGGTTCAAGTAATTCACCCCTCCACTTT. Translation: CASSFDGSSNSPLHF.

The rearrangement joins TRBV30 to TRBJ1-4; D gene uncertain. Trimming removed 4 bases from V and 2 bases from J, with 8 bases in between. Germline V gene data show CDR1 as GTSNPN and CDR2 as SVGIG (reference sequence). This CDR3 is built from 13 residues. In nucleotides, the CDR3 is TGTGCCTGGACTTCATCGACTAATGAAAAACTGTTTTTT. Translating it yields CAWTSSTNEKLFF.

This chain joins TRBV7-9 and TRBJ2-5; 7 positions agree with TRBD2. J lost 3 bases, V lost 3 bases, and 7 bases had no gene match. Germline V lookup: CDR1 SEHNR, CDR2 FQNEAQ (reference sequence). The CDR3 contains 15 residues. CDR3 protein: CASSFFVAGEETQYF. The CDR3 DNA sequence: TGTGCCAGCAGCTTTTTCGTCGCGGGGGAAGAGACCCAGTACTTC.

V gene TRBV7-3 combines with J gene TRBJ2-3; TRBD1 matches at 8 bases. V shed 5 bases and J 4 bases; nucleotides not matched to a gene: 11. The CDR3 runs 16 residues. The V gene's germline CDR1 is SGHTA and CDR2 FQGTGA. For the CDR3, the DNA is TGTGCCAGCAGCCTACGGCCAGGACAGGGCGCAGATACGCAGTATTTT. Protein sequence: CASSLRPGQGADTQYF.

In regard to this clone: Other nucleotide sequences in the sample specify the same CDR3. This chain joins TRBV6-5 and TRBJ2-7; 9 positions agree with TRBD1. V lost 8 bases to trimming and J lost 4 bases; unmatched junction nucleotides: 6. Germline lookup yields CDR1 MNHEY and CDR2 SVGAGI. This CDR3 has 13 residues. CDR3 coding DNA: TGTGCCAGCTATGGACAGGGGAATTACGAGCAGTACTTC. Translating it yields CASYGQGNYEQYF.

The chain employs TRBV15 and TRBJ2-1, with TRBD2 matching 13 bases. J was trimmed by 9 bases and V by 3 bases; bases with no gene match: 5. The CDR3 totals 15 residues. The germline V gene has CDR1 LNHNV and CDR2 YYDKDF (reference sequence). The chain's CDR3 is CATSSGLAGETEQFF. The CDR3 coding sequence is TGTGCCACCAGCAGCGGACTAGCGGGAGAAACTGAGCAGTTCTTC.

The V and J genes are TRBV10-2 and TRBJ2-4; no firm D call. Trimming removed 4 bases at V and 0 bases at J, with 10 bases between. The CDR3 totals 15 residues. Germline lookup yields CDR1 WSHSY and CDR2 SAAADI. The CDR3 region has the DNA TGCGCCAGCAGTGTTTTGGAGCTAGCCAAAAACATTCAGTACTTC. It is translated as CASSVLELAKNIQYF.

V and J are TRBV28 and TRBJ1-2; D gene uncertain. The germline V gene has CDR1 MDHEN and CDR2 SYDVKM. The CDR3 has 14 amino acids. The V and J ends lost 4 bases and 8 bases respectively, with 17 bases between them. CDR3 protein: CASSSPPATGGYTF. The CDR3 DNA follows: TGTGCCAGCAGTTCCCCCCCGGCTACGGGCGGCTACACCTTC.

This clone was seen more than once but under ten times. This chain uses TRBV4-2 with TRBJ2-3; 8 bases align to TRBD1. This CDR3 region has 15 residues. The germline V gene has CDR1 LGHNA and CDR2 YNFKEQ. V lost 1 base to trimming and J lost 1 base; unmatched junction nucleotides: 1. The CDR3: CASSQAGQGTDTQYF. CDR3 DNA: TGTGCCAGCAGCCAAGCGGGACAGGGCACAGATACGCAGTATTTT.

This clone showed up just once. This chain joins TRBV5-4 and TRBJ1-4, with 10 bases that match TRBD1. The germline CDR1 and CDR2 sequences are SGHNT and YYREEE (reference sequence). The CDR3 sequence is 16 residues long. Trimming removed 4 bases from V and 1 base from J; junction bases left unmatched: 4. The CDR3, as DNA: TGTGCCAGCAGCGACAGGGGGCGGGGAACTAATGAAAAACTGTTTTTT. This encodes CASSDRGRGTNEKLFF.

This chain connects TRBV7-8 to TRBJ2-5; D might be TRBD2 (6 bases). The germline CDR1 and CDR2 sequences are SGHVS and FQNEAQ. The CDR3 sequence is 19 residues long. Trimming removed 2 bases from V and 1 base from J, with 23 bases in between. The CDR3 DNA is TGTGCCAGCAGCTTATTGGTGGCTCCGGGGGTGAGGGGCCAAGAGACCCAGTACTTC. Translating gives CASSLLVAPGVRGQETQYF. The full variable domain, rest sourced from reference TRBV7-8 and TRBJ2-5, is GAGVSQSPRYKVAKRGQDVALRCDPISGHVSLFWYQQALGQGPEFLTYFQNEAQLDKSGLPSDRFFAERPEGSVSTLKIQRTQQEDSAVYLCASSLLVAPGVRGQETQYFGPGTRLLVL.

This clone was recorded once. The chain is built from TRBV9 and TRBJ2-5, with D possibly being TRBD2 (6 bases). Germline V CDR1 and CDR2: SGDLS, YYNGEE. V lost 3 bases and J lost 3, with 12 bases in between. This CDR3 contains 14 residues. Here the CDR3 DNA reads TGTGCCAGCAGCGCGGGACTGGCTAAAGAGACCCAGTACTTC. Translated: CASSAGLAKETQYF.

This chain connects TRBV14 to TRBJ1-6; the match to TRBD1 covers 11 bases. The trim removed 0 bases at V and 10 bases at J, leaving 5 bases unmatched. Germline V gene data show CDR1 as SGHDN and CDR2 as FVKESK. The CDR3 is 16 residues long. The CDR3 DNA sequence: TGTGCCAGCAGCCAAGATAGGGACAGGGGGTACTCACCCCTCCACTTT. Translated, it gives CASSQDRDRGYSPLHF.

This chain connects TRBV5-6 to TRBJ2-7; D may be TRBD2 (6 bases). Trimming took off 1 base at V and 3 bases at J, with 14 bases between the two ends. The CDR3 contains 15 residues. CDR1 is SGHDT, CDR2 YYEEEE, per germline. This CDR3 reads CASSLYRLGFYEQYF. In DNA form, the CDR3 reads TGTGCCAGCAGCTTGTATAGACTAGGGTTCTACGAGCAGTACTTC.

The chain is built from TRBV2 and TRBJ1-4; D unclear. The germline V gene encodes CDR1 SNHLY and CDR2 FYNNEI. The CDR3 runs 13 residues. Trimming took off 2 bases at V and 6 bases at J, with 7 bases between the two ends. The CDR3 DNA is TGTGCCAGCAGTGAATACGTGGATGAAAAACTGTTTTTT. This translates into CASSEYVDEKLFF.

This chain links TRBV4-3 with TRBJ2-3, with D possibly TRBD1 on 5 matching bases. The germline CDR1 and CDR2 sequences are LGHNA and YSLEER. This CDR3 is built from 13 residues. The V and J ends lost 0 bases and 9 bases respectively, with 10 bases between them. This CDR3 is CASSQDPRTTQYF. DNA of the CDR3: TGCGCCAGCAGCCAAGATCCCCGGACAACGCAGTATTTT.

On this clone itself: Being one base from a much bigger clone, this may be a read error. Other DNA sequences in the sample encode the same CDR3. The V gene is TRBV7-8, the J gene TRBJ2-5, with no clear D. The V gene lost 3 bases and the J gene lost 3 bases, with 2 bases spanning the gap. Germline loops: CDR1 SGHVS, CDR2 FQNEAQ. This CDR3 region has 11 residues. This CDR3 reads CASSLKETQYF. The CDR3 coding sequence is TGTGCCAGCAGCTTGAAAGAGACCCAGTACTTC.

The chain has TRBV20-1 and TRBJ2-3; 7 nucleotides match TRBD2. The V gene's germline CDR1 is DFQATT and CDR2 SNEGSKA (reference sequence). This CDR3 contains 11 residues. The ends lost 5 bases at V and 9 bases at J; junction bases unmatched: 5. The CDR3 spells CSAGREATQYF. The CDR3 DNA follows: TGCAGTGCTGGGAGGGAAGCGACGCAGTATTTT.

The table lists this clone with a count of one. The gene calls are TRBV30 and TRBJ2-3, with D perhaps given as TRBD1 or TRBD2 (5 bases each). Germline loops: CDR1 GTSNPN, CDR2 SVGIG (reference sequence). This CDR3 spans 15 amino acids. Trimming stripped 4 bases from V and 1 base from J, with 15 bases between. As DNA, the CDR3 is TGTGCCTGGACCCCGGGACCCTGGGGCACAGATACGCAGTATTTT. This codes for CAWTPGPWGTDTQYF.

The CDR3 protein is CATSRDLLMALRDTQYF. The CDR3 region has the DNA TGTGCCACCAGCAGAGATCTCCTGATGGCCCTGAGGGATACGCAGTATTTT. V and J are TRBV15 and TRBJ2-3, with D uncertain. Trimming took off 0 bases at V and 6 bases at J, with 19 bases between the two ends. Germline V gene lookup returns CDR1 LNHNV and CDR2 YYDKDF (reference sequence). The CDR3 has 17 amino acids.

The chain combines TRBV12-5 with TRBJ2-1; 9 bases line up with TRBD1. This CDR3 is 15 amino acids long. V lost 5 bases to trimming and J lost 6 bases; unmatched junction nucleotides: 8. Germline V gene data show CDR1 as LGHNT and CDR2 as FRNRAP. The CDR3 nucleotides read TGTGCTAGTGGTCCGGGGACAGGGTGGAGCAATGAGCAGTTCTTC. Its protein is CASGPGTGWSNEQFF.

This chain uses TRBV7-2 with TRBJ1-5, with a tentative D call TRBD1 (5 bases). The V and J ends lost 0 bases and 7 bases respectively, with 16 bases between them. Germline V gives CDR1 SGHTA, CDR2 FQGNSA. The CDR3 is made up of 16 amino acids. DNA for the CDR3: TGTGCCAGCAGCTTAGCCGGACAAGGGATAATACAGCCCCAGCATTTT. Protein product: CASSLAGQGIIQPQHF.

The chain links TRBV5-1 to TRBJ2-3, with D perhaps matching TRBD1 or TRBD2 (6 bases each). V lost 5 bases to trimming and J lost 4 bases, with 17 bases between them. The CDR3 has 15 residues. The germline CDR1 and CDR2 sequences are SGHRS and YFSETQ. The CDR3 is CASSQGRWSADTQYF. CDR3 DNA: TGCGCCAGCAGTCAGGGGAGGTGGAGCGCAGATACGCAGTATTTT.

The V and J genes are TRBV28 and TRBJ1-5; TRBD1 aligns across 8 bases. The CDR3 extends over 14 amino acids. Trimming cost V 2 bases and J 7 bases; bases outside gene matches: 4. CDR1 MDHEN and CDR2 SYDVKM come from the germline V gene. DNA of the CDR3: TGTGCCAGCAGTTTAAGCAGGGGGCTACAGCCCCAGCATTTT. Encoded protein: CASSLSRGLQPQHF.

J is TRBJ1-4 and V is TRBV7-2; no clear D gene. The V end was cut by 5 bases, the J end by 7 bases, with 14 bases between. The CDR3 sequence is 14 residues long. The germline gives CDR1 SGHTA, CDR2 FQGNSA. CDR3 region: CASSVGGLGEKLFF. CDR3 in DNA: TGTGCCAGCAGCGTGGGAGGTCTGGGTGAAAAACTGTTTTTT.

The sample holds one count of this clone. V is TRBV30 and J is TRBJ1-2; possible D gene TRBD1, 6 bases. The CDR3 loop spans 13 amino acids. Germline loops: CDR1 GTSNPN, CDR2 SVGIG (reference sequence). V lost 0 bases and J 2 bases, leaving 7 bases between the germline ends. The CDR3 coding sequence is TGTGCCTGGAGTGTCACAGGGAACTATGGCTACACCTTC. Translated, it gives CAWSVTGNYGYTF.

The chain is built from TRBV9 and TRBJ1-4, with D possibly TRBD1 on 6 matching bases. The V and J ends lost 0 bases and 8 bases respectively, with 14 bases between them. This CDR3 spans 15 amino acids. In germline, CDR1 is SGDLS, CDR2 YYNGEE. CDR3 in amino acids: CASSVGTRTAEKLFF. Here the CDR3 DNA reads TGTGCCAGCAGCGTAGGCACTAGGACAGCGGAAAAACTGTTTTTT.